This is a list of T cell receptor beta chains from one sample in a study of cytomegalovirus exposure and HLA in healthy donors. Using immunoSEQ multiplex PCR, the repertoire was profiled, and TCRdb retains in-frame clones only, with some absent. The sample lists about 270,000 clones, roughly two thirds occurring once. The sequenced material came from PBMCs. These receptor sequences come from a female donor in good health and CMV-seronegative. The CDR3 runs from the conserved cysteine through the conserved F or W. The order of the fields is clone size, J gene, V gene, D gene, CDR3 protein, CDR3 DNA. The D gene is left open where the match is weak. Size is stated for part of the rows, as once, few or many counts, or as a class when the clone is expanded.

size: NA; J: TRBJ1-2; V: TRBV10-1; D: NA; CDR3: CASSADRTSAGYTF; DNA: TGCGCCAGCAGTGCCGACAGAACGTCTGCGGGCTACACCTTC
size: few; J: TRBJ1-1; V: TRBV5-1; D: TRBD1; CDR3: CASSRGQGITEAFF; DNA: TGCGCCAGCAGCAGGGGACAGGGCATCACTGAAGCTTTCTTT
size: few; J: TRBJ1-3; V: TRBV30; D: NA; CDR3: CAWSQGRGNTIYF; DNA: TGTGCCTGGAGCCAGGGCAGGGGAAACACCATATATTTT
size: NA; J: TRBJ2-5; V: TRBV10-3; D: TRBD2; CDR3: CAIGGTSGNKETQYF; DNA: TGTGCCATCGGGGGGACTAGCGGGAATAAAGAGACCCAGTACTTC
size: NA; J: TRBJ1-2; V: TRBV28; D: NA; CDR3: CASTADYGYTF; DNA: TGTGCCAGCACAGCGGACTATGGCTACACCTTC
size: NA; J: TRBJ2-7; V: TRBV5-1; D: TRBD2; CDR3: CASRQASGSGEQYF; DNA: TGCGCCAGCAGACAAGCTAGCGGGAGTGGGGAGCAGTACTTC
size: NA; J: TRBJ2-3; V: TRBV12-5; D: NA; CDR3: CASGLVESSGDTQYF; DNA: TGTGCTAGTGGTTTGGTGGAGTCTTCCGGGGATACGCAGTATTTT
size: NA; J: TRBJ2-2; V: TRBV7-9; D: NA; CDR3: CASTLLAVGYAGELFF; DNA: TGTGCCAGCACCCTCTTAGCGGTTGGATATGCCGGGGAGCTGTTTTTT
size: few; J: TRBJ2-1; V: TRBV18; D: TRBD2; CDR3: CASSPANPGGNEQFF; DNA: TGTGCCAGCTCACCAGCGAATCCGGGGGGGAATGAGCAGTTCTTC
size: NA; J: TRBJ2-7; V: TRBV29-1; D: TRBD1; CDR3: CSVGGRGREQYF; DNA: TGCAGCGTTGGGGGCAGGGGGCGCGAGCAGTACTTC